This T cell receptor beta chain emerged from a study of T-cell reconstitution after alpha-beta-depleted transplantation in children. This clonotype was observed a few times. Its specificity is unknown. Unique molecular identifiers were incorporated into the prepared TCRbeta library. TCRdb analysed the PCR reads with MiXCR anew, one entry per CDR3 protein. This table holds 750,000 to 950,000 distinct CDR3 sequences, approximately 15% found once. Study-wide points: At around two months after transplant, the alpha-beta T cells were reportedly derived from several hundred expanded clones that came from non-depleted graft cells. T-cell counts and diversity were attributed mostly to newly produced T cells one year after transplant.

The CDR3 consists of 16 residues. J lost 0 bases, V lost 3 bases, and 9 bases had no gene match. Germline V CDR1 and CDR2: DFQATT, SNEGSKA (reference sequence). This clonotype was obtained from a male patient aged 10 to 17 who had a stem cell transplant for acute lymphoblastic leukemia, so the T cells may come from the graft donor. The source was PBMCs, mostly from graft donor cells, collected 360 days after TCRalphabeta/CD19-depleted stem cell transplant. The chain employs TRBV20-1 and TRBJ2-7, with 9 nucleotides matching TRBD2. CDR3 nucleotide sequence: TGCAGTGCTAGGGTAATAGCGGGAGTCCCCTCCTACGAGCAGTACTTC. Its translation is CSARVIAGVPSYEQYF.